The 9 T cell receptor beta chains in this list originate from one sample, sequenced in a study of T-cell reconstitution after alpha-beta-depleted transplantation in children. Preparing the TCRbeta library involved the use of unique molecular identifiers. From the PCR reads, TCRdb called clonotypes with MiXCR, one entry per CDR3 protein. The sample records hundreds of thousands of distinct CDR3 sequences, around 23% being singletons. Sequencing used PBMCs, mostly from graft donor cells, obtained 360 days after TCRalphabeta/CD19-depleted stem cell transplant. The receptors derive from a boy younger than two who had a stem cell transplant for acute myeloid leukemia, so the T cells may come from the graft donor.

In this sample, this clonotype turned up a few times. The chain links TRBV20-1 to TRBJ2-3; D ambiguous. V lost 1 base and J lost 0, with 14 bases in between. CDR1 is DFQATT and CDR2 is SNEGSKA in the germline V gene (reference sequence). The CDR3 has 16 residues. The CDR3 here is CSARALKAPSTDTQYF. The CDR3 coding sequence is TGCAGTGCTAGAGCCTTGAAAGCCCCTAGCACAGATACGCAGTATTTT.

This chain links TRBV7-9 with TRBJ1-1; D is ambiguous. Trimming stripped 3 bases from V and 6 bases from J, with 11 bases between. Germline assignment: CDR1 SEHNR and CDR2 FQNEAQ (reference sequence). The CDR3 extends over 13 amino acids. The CDR3 region has the DNA TGTGCCAGCAGCTTGAGTTGGGCGGCTGAAGCTTTCTTT. It translates to CASSLSWAAEAFF.

The J gene is TRBJ2-1, the V gene TRBV6-1; D call uncertain. Germline CDR1 is MNHNS and CDR2 is SASEGT. V was shortened by 4 bases and J by 3 bases, with 13 bases between the two germline ends. The CDR3 runs 15 residues. The DNA of the CDR3 is TGTGCCAGCAGTGGCGTCAGGACGATCTACAATGAGCAGTTCTTC. Its protein product is CASSGVRTIYNEQFF.

This clonotype was counted many times. This sequence joins TRBV20-1 and TRBJ2-2, with D possibly being TRBD1 or TRBD2 (5 bases each). The V and J ends lost 3 bases and 7 bases respectively, with 12 bases between them. Germline-derived CDR1 and CDR2 are DFQATT and SNEGSKA (reference sequence). The CDR3 consists of 13 residues. The CDR3 nucleotides are TGCAGTGCTAGGGGGGTTAATCTCGGGGAGCTGTTTTTT. The encoded protein is CSARGVNLGELFF.

This clonotype showed up just a few times. The CDR3, as DNA: TGTGCCAGCAGTTTACGGGGAGGCTCTGGGGCCAACGTCCTGACTTTC. Its translation: CASSLRGGSGANVLTF. The V and J genes are TRBV27 and TRBJ2-6; perhaps TRBD2 as D (6 bases). This CDR3 has 16 residues. V gave up 2 bases and J gave up 0 bases, with 8 bases separating them. Germline CDR1 MNHEY, CDR2 SMNVEV (reference sequence).

This clonotype occurred many times. The rearrangement links TRBV18 to TRBJ1-2, with D uncertain. This CDR3 region has 13 residues. V lost 3 bases to trimming and J lost 4 bases, with 9 bases between them. The germline gives CDR1 KGHSH, CDR2 LQKENI. CDR3 amino acids: CASSPWDTYGYTF. CDR3 nucleotides: TGTGCCAGCTCACCTTGGGATACCTATGGCTACACCTTC.

This clonotype was recorded many times. This chain links TRBV20-1 with TRBJ2-6; D not certain. Germline-derived CDR1 and CDR2 are DFQATT and SNEGSKA (reference sequence). V lost 0 bases and J lost 1, with 7 bases in between. CDR3 length equals 15 residues. This CDR3 is CSARDELSGANVLTF. The CDR3 DNA sequence: TGCAGTGCTAGAGACGAGTTATCTGGGGCCAACGTCCTGACTTTC.

This clonotype showed up many times. The chain employs TRBV29-1 and TRBJ1-1, with 7 bases that match TRBD1. After removal of 4 bases from V and 0 bases from J, the junction contained 5 bases not matched to a gene. The CDR3 consists of 14 residues. The germline gives CDR1 SQVTM, CDR2 ANQGSEA. This CDR3 is CSVGGGALNTEAFF. The CDR3 DNA reads TGCAGCGTTGGAGGGGGCGCGTTGAACACTGAAGCTTTCTTT.

This clonotype turned up a few times. The chain uses TRBV12-3 or TRBV12-4 and TRBJ2-3, with 9 bases identical to TRBD1. J lost 12 bases, V lost 2 bases, and 3 bases had no gene match. This CDR3 has 12 amino acids. CDR3 sequence: CASSLPGQGQYF. The CDR3 bases are TGTGCCAGCAGTTTACCGGGACAGGGACAGTATTTT.